What follows describes a single TCR beta chain. Its cognate antigen is unknown. This specimen comes from a study of cytomegalovirus exposure and HLA in healthy donors. General study results and limits: In the analysis, some V segments, TRBV6-2 and TRBV6-3 included, were excluded as indistinguishable. Highly shared sequence variants in one cluster were likely a sequencing artifact.

CDR3 size: 14 residues. The junction had 7 bases not matched to a gene; V was cut back by 6 bases and J by 5 bases. Germline V gives CDR1 MNHNS, CDR2 SASEGT. Vbeta (60) and Jbeta (13) primers were used in the PCR. Profiling relied on immunoSEQ multiplex PCR, and the TCRdb table lists in-frame clones only, not all of them. The data show approximately 160,000 clones, with around 78% seen just once and over 0.95% held by the top ten. The chain couples TRBV6-1 to TRBJ2-5; 9 bases agree with TRBD1. The TCR originated in a middle-aged woman in good health and CMV-seronegative. What was sequenced was PBMCs. The CDR3 sequence is CASRTDRGGETQYF. In DNA, the CDR3 is TGTGCCAGCAGGACGGACAGGGGAGGGGAGACCCAGTACTTC.